A single sample gave rise to the 27 T cell receptor beta chains below, sequenced in a study of CD8+ T cells in alopecia areata. Sample treatment: oral pan-JAK inhibitor, 5-10 mg twice daily. Extracted RNA was reverse transcribed into cDNA, the sequencing template. Assay: immunoSEQ multiplex PCR; the TCRdb copy retains only in-frame clones and omits some. Of 150,000 or so clones in the sample, roughly 58% are singletons; the top ten hold 16%. This specimen was CD4+ T cells sorted from blood, taken at approximately week 60, from a patient treated with tofacitinib. These receptors all come from a human donor with alopecia areata.

The genes are TRBV30 and TRBJ1-2; D uncertain. The germline V and J ends were trimmed by 1 base and 4 bases, with 16 bases remaining between them. Germline V gives CDR1 GTSNPN, CDR2 SVGIG (reference sequence). The CDR3 length is 15 residues. CDR3 sequence reads: CAWSEVGRPSYGYTF. CDR3 nucleotides: TGTGCCTGGAGTGAAGTGGGCAGGCCTTCCTATGGCTACACCTTC.

J is TRBJ2-2 and V is TRBV6-5; 10 nucleotides line up with TRBD1. The J segment lost 4 bases and the V segment lost 7 bases, leaving 6 bases of the junction unmatched. Germline V gives CDR1 MNHEY, CDR2 SVGAGI. The CDR3 has 15 amino acids. CDR3 in amino acids: CASTRTGGSTGELFF. The CDR3 DNA reads TGTGCCAGCACCAGGACAGGGGGAAGCACCGGGGAGCTGTTTTTT.

The chain joins TRBV2 to TRBJ2-7, with D hard to call. This CDR3 has 14 residues. V lost 6 bases and J lost 3, with 15 bases in between. Germline values: CDR1 SNHLY, CDR2 FYNNEI. Here the CDR3 reads CASSSHGGNYEQYF. The CDR3 region has the DNA TGTGCCAGCAGCAGTCATGGTGGCAACTACGAGCAGTACTTC.

The CDR3 DNA reads as TGCGCCAGCGCCAACCGGGACACACAAGAGACCCAGTACTTC. This encodes CASANRDTQETQYF. The V call is TRBV10-2, the J call TRBJ2-5; the D gene is possibly TRBD1 (6 bases). CDR3 length: 14 amino acids. CDR1 and CDR2 from the germline V gene are WSHSY and SAAADI. V was pared by 8 bases and J by 2 bases, with 15 bases between.

The rearrangement uses TRBV30 and TRBJ2-5; 7 positions agree with TRBD2. Trimming took 5 bases from V and 1 from J; bases not matched to a gene: 7. Per the germline V gene, CDR1 is GTSNPN and CDR2 is SVGIG (reference sequence). The CDR3 sequence is 14 residues long. Here the CDR3 reads CAWSPGGTQETQYF. The CDR3 nucleotides are TGTGCCTGGTCTCCGGGGGGTACCCAAGAGACCCAGTACTTC.

The chain couples TRBV14 to TRBJ1-1; D not certain. Trimming left V 0 bases short and J 7 bases short, with 9 bases between. Germline CDR1 is SGHDN and CDR2 is FVKESK. The CDR3 length is 13 residues. The CDR3 sequence is CASSQDLYGEAFF. The CDR3 DNA reads as TGTGCCAGCAGCCAAGATCTTTACGGTGAAGCTTTCTTT.

The table lists this clone with a few counts. V and J are TRBV23-1 and TRBJ2-7; TRBD1 might be the D (6 bases). TRBV23-1 is identified as an open reading frame with a role that is uncertain. The CDR3 covers 13 residues. Trimming stripped 2 bases from V and 7 bases from J, with 12 bases between. CDR3 loop: CASSQQGINEQYF. The CDR3 DNA reads as TGCGCCAGCAGTCAACAGGGGATCAATGAGCAGTACTTC.

The V call is TRBV29-1, the J call TRBJ2-3; 7 positions agree with TRBD1. The V gene end was trimmed by 7 bases and the J gene end by 3 bases; junction bases not matched to a gene: 7. Looked up from germline, CDR1 is SQVTM and CDR2 is ANQGSEA. CDR3 length: 13 amino acids. The CDR3 DNA follows: TGCAGCGAGACAGGGAGTGTAACAGATACGCAGTATTTT. As protein: CSETGSVTDTQYF.

This chain uses TRBV15 with TRBJ2-4; TRBD1 matches 7 bases. The CDR3 totals 13 residues. V trimming: 4 bases; J trimming: 8 bases; junction bases outside the gene matches: 5. The germline gives CDR1 LNHNV, CDR2 YYDKDF (reference sequence). CDR3 sequence: CATSKTGRDIQYF. In nucleotides, the CDR3 is TGTGCCACCAGCAAGACAGGGAGAGACATTCAGTACTTC.

This chain links TRBV29-1 with TRBJ1-1; D call uncertain. CDR1 and CDR2 (germline): SQVTM, ANQGSEA. V was shortened by 5 bases and J by 3 bases, with 13 bases between the two germline ends. The CDR3 length is 13 residues. CDR3 in amino acids: CSVNGRYDTEAFF. The CDR3, as DNA: TGCAGCGTTAACGGGAGATACGACACTGAAGCTTTCTTT.

The V and J genes are TRBV4-1 and TRBJ2-5; tentatively, D is TRBD2 (5 bases). V was shortened by 2 bases and J by 7 bases, with 5 bases between the two germline ends. This CDR3 has 11 residues. In germline, CDR1 is MGHRA, CDR2 YSYEKL. The CDR3 spells CASSQRGTQYF. CDR3 DNA sequence: TGCGCCAGCAGCCAACGGGGGACCCAGTACTTC.

This rearrangement joins TRBV6-5 to TRBJ2-2; D unclear. CDR1 MNHEY and CDR2 SVGAGI come from the germline V gene. This CDR3 has 13 residues. Trimming removed 6 bases from V and 4 bases from J, with 9 bases in between. DNA for the CDR3: TGTGCCAGCAGCCCGCATCTCACCGGGGAGCTGTTTTTT. Translating it yields CASSPHLTGELFF.

The chain employs TRBV9 and TRBJ2-7, with D uncertain. The CDR3 sequence is 12 residues long. Trimming left V 2 bases short and J 7 bases short, with 10 bases between. Germline CDR1 and CDR2: SGDLS and YYNGEE. The DNA for the CDR3 is TGTGCCAGCAGCGTCTCGGGTGGGGAGCAGTACTTC. Amino acid sequence: CASSVSGGEQYF.

The V call is TRBV5-1, the J call TRBJ2-1; TRBD2 agrees at 10 bases. The CDR3 length is 16 residues. Trimming cost V 4 bases and J 3 bases; bases outside gene matches: 7. Germline assignment: CDR1 SGHRS and CDR2 YFSETQ. DNA of the CDR3: TGCGCCAGCAGCCCGGGGCTAGCGGGGGACTACAATGAGCAGTTCTTC. It translates to CASSPGLAGDYNEQFF.

The J gene is TRBJ1-6, the V gene TRBV7-9, with TRBD1 matching over 7 bases. From germline, CDR1 is SEHNR and CDR2 FQNEAQ (reference sequence). The junction had 8 bases not matched to a gene; V was cut back by 5 bases and J by 7 bases. The CDR3 is made up of 15 amino acids. CDR3 DNA: TGTGCCAGCAGCCGCCAAACAGGGGCCAATTCACCCCTCCACTTT. Its protein product is CASSRQTGANSPLHF.

V usage is TRBV4-2 and J usage is TRBJ2-7; 9 bases fit TRBD2. The CDR3 loop spans 16 amino acids. Germline CDR1 reads LGHNA; CDR2 reads YNFKEQ. J was trimmed by 2 bases and V by 0 bases; bases with no gene match: 5. CDR3 region: CASSQDLASGAYEQYF. The CDR3 DNA is TGTGCCAGCAGCCAAGATCTGGCTAGCGGGGCCTACGAGCAGTACTTC.

The chain has TRBV20-1 and TRBJ2-1; D not certain. V was pared by 6 bases and J by 6 bases, with 9 bases between. Germline V gene lookup returns CDR1 DFQATT and CDR2 SNEGSKA (reference sequence). This CDR3 has 11 amino acids. In DNA, the CDR3 is TGCAGTGCCCCCCGATTCAATGAGCAGTTCTTC. Protein: CSAPRFNEQFF.

The rearrangement joins TRBV6-5 to TRBJ2-7; tentative D call: TRBD1 (6 bases). Germline CDR1 and CDR2: MNHEY and SVGAGI. The CDR3 extends over 15 amino acids. V was pared by 0 bases and J by 4 bases, with 13 bases between. CDR3 in amino acids: CASSYSSLGAYEQYF. The CDR3 region has the DNA TGTGCCAGCAGTTACTCGAGTCTGGGGGCTTACGAGCAGTACTTC.

The chain recombines TRBV30 with TRBJ1-5, with D perhaps TRBD1 (5 bases). Trimming removed 0 bases at V and 4 bases at J, with 10 bases between. Germline V gene lookup returns CDR1 GTSNPN and CDR2 SVGIG (reference sequence). The CDR3 contains 14 residues. The CDR3 spells CAWSVWGVNQPQHF. The DNA of the CDR3 is TGTGCCTGGAGTGTATGGGGGGTTAATCAGCCCCAGCATTTT.

Points on this clone: Within the sample, other DNA sequences also encode this same CDR3. V gene TRBV5-1 combines with J gene TRBJ2-7; 8 bases fit TRBD1. The CDR3 length is 14 residues. J lost 2 bases, V lost 3 bases, and 4 bases had no gene match. In germline, CDR1 is SGHRS, CDR2 YFSETQ. The CDR3 protein is CASSSGTGTYEQYF. CDR3 coding DNA: TGCGCCAGCAGCTCCGGGACAGGTACCTACGAGCAGTACTTC.

V is TRBV7-6 and J is TRBJ2-2, with D uncertain. Per germline, CDR1 SGHVS and CDR2 FNYEAQ. The V and J ends lost 5 bases and 7 bases respectively, with 11 bases between them. The CDR3 runs to 13 residues. CDR3 loop: CASSRVQDGELFF. The DNA of the CDR3 is TGTGCCAGCAGCCGCGTTCAGGACGGGGAGCTGTTTTTT.

The chain recombines TRBV5-6 with TRBJ2-1; 9 bases are a match to TRBD2. Germline-derived CDR1 and CDR2 are SGHDT and YYEEEE. Trimming removed 4 bases from V and 5 bases from J; junction bases left unmatched: 10. CDR3 length: 16 residues. CDR3 DNA: TGTGCCAGCAGCCCAATAGGCGGGGGGGTGGACAATGAGCAGTTCTTC. This encodes CASSPIGGGVDNEQFF.

The J gene is TRBJ2-3, the V gene TRBV7-2, with 14 bases identical to TRBD2. CDR1 is SGHTA, CDR2 FQGNSA, per germline. Trimming cost V 0 bases and J 4 bases; bases outside gene matches: 6. This CDR3 comprises 18 residues. DNA for the CDR3: TGTGCCAGCAGCTTAGCACGGACTAGCGGGGGGCTATCAGATACGCAGTATTTT. Translating gives CASSLARTSGGLSDTQYF.

This clone has only a few counts. The chain employs TRBV30 and TRBJ1-3, with D hard to call. Looked up from germline, CDR1 is GTSNPN and CDR2 is SVGIG (reference sequence). This CDR3 has 14 amino acids. Trimming took 3 bases from V and 3 from J, leaving 12 bases between them. The chain's CDR3 is CAWRPDWGGNTIYF. The CDR3 DNA reads as TGTGCCTGGAGACCCGACTGGGGTGGAAACACCATATATTTT.

V gene TRBV2 combines with J gene TRBJ1-5; TRBD1 is a possible D gene (5 bases). CDR3 size: 14 residues. Trimming took 6 bases from V and 0 from J, leaving 9 bases between them. The germline V gene encodes CDR1 SNHLY and CDR2 FYNNEI. The CDR3 here is CASRPGTSNQPQHF. The CDR3 DNA reads as TGTGCCAGCAGGCCCGGGACTAGCAATCAGCCCCAGCATTTT.

The V and J genes are TRBV29-1 and TRBJ2-7; no clear D gene. The CDR3 covers 13 residues. The germline gives CDR1 SQVTM, CDR2 ANQGSEA. V was cut by 4 bases and J by 2 bases, with 12 bases left in between. The CDR3 nucleotides read TGCAGCGTTGGCCGCCGACTGGCCTACGAGCAGTACTTC. Residues: CSVGRRLAYEQYF.

V gene TRBV5-1 combines with J gene TRBJ2-3; 7 bases map to TRBD1. The CDR3 contains 15 residues. Germline trimming cut 4 bases from V and 0 bases from J; bases unmatched to any gene: 5. Per germline, CDR1 SGHRS and CDR2 YFSETQ. The CDR3 sequence: CASSLDRVSTDTQYF. The DNA of the CDR3 is TGCGCCAGCAGCCTCGACAGGGTTAGCACAGATACGCAGTATTTT.